The 8 T cell receptor beta chains given below trace back to one sample, sequenced in a study of cytotoxic CD8 clonotypes in ibrutinib-treated CLL. Method: immunoSEQ multiplex PCR; TCRdb's copy keeps in-frame clones and lacks some. The sample shows some 93,000 clones, around 80% of them seen only once. This sample comprised PBMCs, obtained after 12 months of ibrutinib treatment. These TCRs come from a human donor with chronic lymphocytic leukemia.

This chain connects TRBV15 to TRBJ2-5, with 10 positions matching TRBD1. J lost 4 bases, V lost 5 bases, and 7 bases had no gene match. From germline, CDR1 is LNHNV and CDR2 YYDKDF (reference sequence). The CDR3 covers 15 residues. The CDR3 DNA reads as TGTGCCACCAGCTACCCCGGGACAGGGGTAGAGACCCAGTACTTC. Encoded protein: CATSYPGTGVETQYF.

The rearrangement uses TRBV30 and TRBJ2-7; no clear D. Germline CDR1 GTSNPN, CDR2 SVGIG (reference sequence). V was shortened by 4 bases and J by 1 base, with 11 bases between the two germline ends. CDR3 length: 13 residues. The CDR3 region is CAWNRQHSYEQYF. CDR3 DNA sequence: TGTGCCTGGAACAGACAACATTCCTACGAGCAGTACTTC.

V is TRBV7-2 and J is TRBJ1-1; the D gene is possibly TRBD1 (5 bases). From germline, CDR1 is SGHTA and CDR2 FQGNSA. The length of the CDR3 is 15 residues. With 1 base removed from V and 1 base from J, the gap between germline ends came to 10 bases. CDR3 region: CASSLGFRANTEAFF. CDR3 coding DNA: TGTGCCAGCAGCTTAGGGTTCAGGGCGAACACTGAAGCTTTCTTT. Together with reference TRBV7-2 and TRBJ1-1, the CDR3 gives the full variable domain: GAGVSQSPSNKVTEKGKDVELRCDPISGHTALYWYRQSLGQGLEFLIYFQGNSAPDKSGLPSDRFSAERTGGSVSTLTIQRTQQEDSAVYLCASSLGFRANTEAFFGQGTRLTVV.

V usage is TRBV11-3 and J usage is TRBJ1-4; a weak D match, TRBD1 (6 bases). V lost 0 bases, J lost 8 bases, and 16 bases lay in between. This CDR3 contains 16 residues. Germline V CDR1 and CDR2: SGHNT, YENEEA. The CDR3 nucleotides are TGTGCCAGCAGCTTAGATGGGGGCGGCAACGGGGAAAAACTGTTTTTT. Protein sequence: CASSLDGGGNGEKLFF.

The chain links TRBV4-1 to TRBJ1-6; the D gene is possibly TRBD1 (6 bases). V dropped 0 bases and J dropped 6 bases, with 15 bases sitting between them. The CDR3 spans 17 residues. Germline V gives CDR1 MGHRA, CDR2 YSYEKL. The CDR3 spells CASSQEAPTGTNSPLHF. The CDR3 DNA reads as TGCGCCAGCAGCCAAGAGGCCCCCACAGGGACTAATTCACCCCTCCACTTT.

This clone was observed a few times. The V and J genes are TRBV7-2 and TRBJ1-5; D call uncertain. Germline CDR1 reads SGHTA; CDR2 reads FQGNSA. V lost 3 bases and J 9 bases, leaving 9 bases between the germline ends. The CDR3 length is 12 residues. The CDR3 bases are TGTGCCAGCAGCTTGAGTTGGGGGCCCCAGCATTTT. Amino acid sequence: CASSLSWGPQHF.

V usage is TRBV30 and J usage is TRBJ2-5; D call uncertain. Germline-derived CDR1 and CDR2 are GTSNPN and SVGIG (reference sequence). V dropped 3 bases and J dropped 7 bases, with 12 bases sitting between them. This CDR3 has 12 amino acids. The CDR3 loop reads CAWSPTHWTQYF. The CDR3 DNA sequence: TGTGCCTGGAGCCCTACCCACTGGACCCAGTACTTC.

This chain uses TRBV7-3 with TRBJ2-5, with D perhaps TRBD2 (7 bases). CDR1 is SGHTA and CDR2 is FQGTGA in the germline V gene. This CDR3 contains 15 residues. V lost 5 bases and J 5 bases, leaving 18 bases between the germline ends. CDR3 in DNA: TGTGCCAGCAGCCAGGCCTCGGGGGGCCGGGAGACCCAGTACTTC. This codes for CASSQASGGRETQYF.